This T cell receptor (beta chain) was profiled in a study of cytomegalovirus exposure and HLA in healthy donors. Findings of the study overall: Among CMV-associated TCR beta chains, most appeared HLA-restricted in a later analysis. Across HLA loci, a later analysis found differing TCR association rates, with DRB1 most and HLA-C fewest.

PCR amplification relied on 60 Vbeta primers (plus 13 Jbeta primers). Here immunoSEQ multiplex PCR was the method, and the copy in TCRdb shows in-frame clones only, minus some. Of about 130,000 clones in the sample, around 69% were seen once. As concerns this clone: Its antigen is not known.

V was trimmed by 4 bases and J by 1 base, leaving 12 bases between them. Germline V lookup: CDR1 MNHEY, CDR2 SMNVEV (reference sequence). The CDR3 has 15 residues. The sample was PBMCs. This chain connects TRBV27 to TRBJ2-3, with D unclear. The sequence was collected from a human donor in good health. The CDR3 coding sequence is TGTGCCAGCAGTTCCCCCTCCCGGGGCACAGATACGCAGTATTTT. Translation gives CASSSPSRGTDTQYF.